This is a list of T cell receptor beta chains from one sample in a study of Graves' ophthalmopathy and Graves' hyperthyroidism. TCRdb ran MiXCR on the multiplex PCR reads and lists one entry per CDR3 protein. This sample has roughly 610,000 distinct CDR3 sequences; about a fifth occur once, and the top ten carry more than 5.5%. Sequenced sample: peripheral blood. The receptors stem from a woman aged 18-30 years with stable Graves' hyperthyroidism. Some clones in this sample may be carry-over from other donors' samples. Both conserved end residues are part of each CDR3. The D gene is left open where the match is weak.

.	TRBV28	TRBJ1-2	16	CASSFYGGSSNYGYTF
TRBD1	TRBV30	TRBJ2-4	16	CAWSDGQALAKNIQYF
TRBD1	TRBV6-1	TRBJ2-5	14	CASRTAGGGETQYF
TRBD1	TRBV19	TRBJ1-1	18	CASSIDRDRVRLWTEAFF
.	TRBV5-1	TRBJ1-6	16	CASSPTGQNYNSPLHF
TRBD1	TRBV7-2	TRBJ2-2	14	CASSLGTGAGELFF
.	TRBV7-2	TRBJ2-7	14	CASSLSREYYEQYF
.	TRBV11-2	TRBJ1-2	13	CASSLRGGPGYTF
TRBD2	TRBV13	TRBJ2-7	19	CASSIGALFSGGNSYEQYF
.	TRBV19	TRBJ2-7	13	CASSIGSRDEQYF
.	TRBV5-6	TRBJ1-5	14	CASSLFYSNQPQHF
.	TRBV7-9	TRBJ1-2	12	CASSRGGRGYTF
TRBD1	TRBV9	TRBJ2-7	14	CASSPSGGTGEQYF
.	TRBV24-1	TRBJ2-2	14	CATSAWQEAGELFF
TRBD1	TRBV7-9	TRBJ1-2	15	CASSPWDRGHYGYTF
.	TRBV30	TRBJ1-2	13	CAWSDETNYGYTF
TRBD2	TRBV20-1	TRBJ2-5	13	CSATGGDQETQYF
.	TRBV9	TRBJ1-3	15	CASSPGISAGNTIYF
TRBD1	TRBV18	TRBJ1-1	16	CASSPGRGRLNTEAFF
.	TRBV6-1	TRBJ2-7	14	CASSEAALSYEQYF
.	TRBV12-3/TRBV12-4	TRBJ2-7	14	CASSRTVSSYEQYF
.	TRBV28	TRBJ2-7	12	CASSFLTYEQYF
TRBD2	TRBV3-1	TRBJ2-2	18	CASSPYTVGLAGTGELFF
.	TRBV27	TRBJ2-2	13	CASQDANTGELFF
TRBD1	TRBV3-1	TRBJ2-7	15	CASSQGGTGSYEQYF
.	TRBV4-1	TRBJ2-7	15	CASSQDQGPLREQYF
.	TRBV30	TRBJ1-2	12	CAWRAAGGGYTF
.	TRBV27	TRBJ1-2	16	CASSSALWRLGYGYTF
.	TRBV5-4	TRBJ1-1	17	CASSLASQVSVGTEAFF
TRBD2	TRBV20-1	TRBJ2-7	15	CSARDYRGRVGEQYF
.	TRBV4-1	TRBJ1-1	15	CASSQDGRELSEAFF
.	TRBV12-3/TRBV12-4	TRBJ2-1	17	CASSDPREGGSYNEQFF
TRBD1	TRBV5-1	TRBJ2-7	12	CASRTDRDEQYF
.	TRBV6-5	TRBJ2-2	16	CASSYGQFANTGELFF
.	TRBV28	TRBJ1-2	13	CASRTQADYGYTF
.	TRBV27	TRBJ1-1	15	CASSLSGRRNTEAFF